The 30 T cell receptor beta chains below all came from one sample that was sequenced in a study of cytomegalovirus exposure and HLA in healthy donors. PCR primers comprised 60 Vbeta and 13 Jbeta primers. Assay used: immunoSEQ multiplex PCR; TCRdb lists only in-frame clones, some missing. Its listing shows around 150,000 clones. The material sequenced was PBMCs. The receptors stem from a woman aged 60-75 years in good health and CMV-seronegative.

The chain joins TRBV11-1 to TRBJ2-7, with TRBD1 matching over 9 bases. Germline V gene data show CDR1 as SGHAT and CDR2 as FQDESV (reference sequence). The CDR3 extends over 14 amino acids. Losses at the gene ends were 6 bases for V and 6 bases for J; bases not matched to a gene: 9. CDR3 protein: CASRIGQGYGEQYF. For the CDR3, the DNA is TGTGCCAGCAGAATCGGACAGGGGTACGGCGAGCAGTACTTC.

The genes are TRBV5-5 and TRBJ2-1; no clear D. The CDR3 covers 16 residues. Germline V gene lookup returns CDR1 SGHKS and CDR2 YYEKEE (reference sequence). V lost 2 bases and J lost 0, with 12 bases in between. The CDR3: CASSFRLTNSYNEQFF. DNA for the CDR3: TGTGCCAGCAGCTTTCGGTTAACTAACTCCTACAATGAGCAGTTCTTC.

The V call is TRBV10-3, the J call TRBJ1-1, with D maybe TRBD1 (6 bases). Per germline, CDR1 ENHRY and CDR2 SYGVKD. This CDR3 region has 14 residues. V was cut by 0 bases and J by 6 bases, with 11 bases left in between. The CDR3, as DNA: TGTGCCATCAGTGAGTCGGGAGGGGGTGCTGAAGCTTTCTTT. Protein product: CAISESGGGAEAFF.

The rearrangement joins TRBV4-1 to TRBJ2-1; D may be TRBD2 (5 bases). Germline CDR1 and CDR2: MGHRA and YSYEKL. The CDR3 covers 14 residues. V dropped 7 bases and J dropped 8 bases, with 18 bases sitting between them. CDR3 in DNA: TGCGCCAGCAACCCGGGAATACACCTCGATGAGCAGTTCTTC. Protein sequence: CASNPGIHLDEQFF.

V and J are TRBV7-3 and TRBJ1-1; 7 nucleotides agree with TRBD1. Germline V gives CDR1 SGHTA, CDR2 FQGTGA. V gave up 0 bases and J gave up 0 bases; unmatched junction bases: 1. The CDR3 is 15 amino acids. In DNA form, the CDR3 reads TGTGCCAGCAGCTTAACGGGACAGCTGAACACTGAAGCTTTCTTT. Protein: CASSLTGQLNTEAFF.

The rearrangement links TRBV6-1 to TRBJ1-2; D is unclear. The CDR3 extends over 14 amino acids. The V gene's germline CDR1 is MNHNS and CDR2 SASEGT. Trimming took off 6 bases at V and 4 bases at J, with 15 bases between the two ends. The CDR3 coding sequence is TGTGCCAGCAGCTTTTTGGAGGGATCCTATGGCTACACCTTC. The encoded protein is CASSFLEGSYGYTF.

V is TRBV4-3 and J is TRBJ2-2; 11 positions match TRBD1. In germline, CDR1 is LGHNA, CDR2 YSLEER. The CDR3 spans 18 residues. V trimming: 0 bases; J trimming: 5 bases; junction bases outside the gene matches: 8. CDR3 DNA sequence: TGCGCCAGCAGCCAAGATCGCTGGACAGGGGGCATGACCGGGGAGCTGTTTTTT. Encoded protein: CASSQDRWTGGMTGELFF.

The genes are TRBV19 and TRBJ2-7, with 8 positions matching TRBD1. This CDR3 is built from 14 residues. Germline loops: CDR1 LNHDA, CDR2 SQIVND (reference sequence). Germline trimming cut 4 bases from V and 3 bases from J; bases unmatched to any gene: 5. CDR3 in DNA: TGTGCCAGTAGTAGAGACAGGGGACGCTACGAGCAGTACTTC. It yields the protein CASSRDRGRYEQYF.

The rearrangement links TRBV5-1 to TRBJ2-3, with D tentatively TRBD2 (6 bases). CDR3 length equals 15 residues. V was shortened by 0 bases and J by 0 bases, with 8 bases between the two germline ends. Germline lookup yields CDR1 SGHRS and CDR2 YFSETQ. DNA of the CDR3: TGCGCCAGCAGCTTGGCTAGCGTTAGCACAGATACGCAGTATTTT. This gives the protein CASSLASVSTDTQYF.

The chain has TRBV21-1 and TRBJ2-1; TRBD1, the table's D call, lacks a check against the DNA. TRBV21-1 is a documented pseudogene. This CDR3 has 16 amino acids. The CDR3 loop reads CASSKARGGRYNEQFF. The CDR3 bases are TGTGCCAGCAGCAAAGCGAGAGGGGGCCGCTACAATGAGCAGTTCTTC.

V is TRBV7-2 and J is TRBJ1-3; 11 nucleotides match TRBD1. The V gene's germline CDR1 is SGHTA and CDR2 FQGNSA. This CDR3 is built from 17 residues. Trimming cost V 4 bases and J 0 bases; bases outside gene matches: 5. This CDR3 reads CASSSGQGAPSGNTIYF. The CDR3 nucleotides are TGTGCCAGCAGCTCCGGACAGGGGGCCCCCTCTGGAAACACCATATATTTT. Full variable domain (missing parts from reference TRBV7-2 and TRBJ1-3): GAGVSQSPSNKVTEKGKDVELRCDPISGHTALYWYRQSLGQGLEFLIYFQGNSAPDKSGLPSDRFSAERTGGSVSTLTIQRTQQEDSAVYLCASSSGQGAPSGNTIYFGEGSWLTVV.

The V and J genes are TRBV7-2 and TRBJ1-1; TRBD1 agrees at 7 bases. Germline lookup yields CDR1 SGHTA and CDR2 FQGNSA. V lost 2 bases to trimming and J lost 2 bases; unmatched junction nucleotides: 8. CDR3 length: 16 amino acids. In DNA form, the CDR3 reads TGTGCCAGCAGCTTACCGAGGGACAGCCTCAACACTGAAGCTTTCTTT. Translated, it gives CASSLPRDSLNTEAFF.

CDR3 loop: CASSSLQGGKNIQYF. CDR3 nucleotide sequence: TGTGCCAGCAGTTCCCTACAGGGTGGCAAAAACATTCAGTACTTC. This rearrangement joins TRBV27 to TRBJ2-4, with D perhaps TRBD1 (6 bases). Trimming shortened V by 4 bases and J by 3 bases, and 13 bases separated the two germline ends. The CDR3 extends over 15 amino acids. CDR1 is MNHEY and CDR2 is SMNVEV in the germline V gene (reference sequence).

The J gene is TRBJ2-1, the V gene TRBV5-6; 12 nucleotides agree with TRBD2. J was trimmed by 9 bases and V by 4 bases; bases with no gene match: 8. The CDR3 consists of 15 residues. The V gene's germline CDR1 is SGHDT and CDR2 YYEEEE. CDR3 DNA: TGTGCCAGCAGCGTCCTAGCGGGGGGGCCTGGTGAGCAGTTCTTC. Its translation is CASSVLAGGPGEQFF.

Worth noting for this clone: The same CDR3 is also encoded by other DNA sequences in this sample. The gene calls are TRBV5-1 and TRBJ1-1; 7 nucleotides match TRBD1. Trimming removed 4 bases from V and 2 bases from J; junction bases left unmatched: 11. Germline CDR1 and CDR2: SGHRS and YFSETQ. The CDR3 length is 16 residues. The CDR3 sequence: CASSPRIEGANTEAFF. Here the CDR3 DNA reads TGCGCCAGCAGCCCCCGCATAGAGGGGGCTAACACTGAAGCTTTCTTT.

The chain joins TRBV10-3 to TRBJ1-5; TRBD1 agrees at 8 bases. The trim removed 0 bases at V and 2 bases at J, leaving 6 bases unmatched. Per germline, CDR1 ENHRY and CDR2 SYGVKD. CDR3 length: 17 amino acids. CDR3 DNA: TGTGCCATCAGTGAGTCCGGACAGGGTAAGGGCAATCAGCCCCAGCATTTT. Translated: CAISESGQGKGNQPQHF.

This chain links TRBV7-3 with TRBJ2-7; tentative D call: TRBD2 (6 bases). CDR3 length equals 15 residues. CDR1 SGHTA and CDR2 FQGTGA come from the germline V gene. Trimming removed 5 bases at V and 3 bases at J, with 17 bases between. The DNA of the CDR3 is TGTGCCAGCAGCCCAGGAGGGGCAGTGTACTACGAGCAGTACTTC. Translation gives CASSPGGAVYYEQYF.

The rearrangement links TRBV27 to TRBJ2-7, with D possibly TRBD2 on 6 matching bases. The CDR3 loop spans 16 amino acids. The germline V gene has CDR1 MNHEY and CDR2 SMNVEV (reference sequence). Trimming stripped 7 bases from V and 0 bases from J, with 19 bases between. The CDR3 nucleotides are TGTGCCAGCATACCGGCTTGGACTACGAGCTCCTACGAGCAGTACTTC. Translated, it gives CASIPAWTTSSYEQYF.

J is TRBJ1-1 and V is TRBV15; D unclear. CDR3 length: 15 residues. Germline V CDR1 and CDR2: LNHNV, YYDKDF (reference sequence). V was shortened by 1 base and J by 3 bases, with 12 bases between the two germline ends. The CDR3 loop is CATSRVSAMDTEAFF. In nucleotides, the CDR3 is TGTGCCACCAGCAGAGTTTCAGCGATGGACACTGAAGCTTTCTTT.

The chain joins TRBV19 to TRBJ2-7; possible D gene TRBD1, 5 bases. The germline V gene encodes CDR1 LNHDA and CDR2 SQIVND (reference sequence). CDR3 length: 13 amino acids. The V end lost 7 bases, the J end lost 2 bases, and 12 bases lay between the germline ends. CDR3 DNA sequence: TGTGCCAGTATGGGCGCAGGGACCTACGAGCAGTACTTC. Translation gives CASMGAGTYEQYF.

The genes are TRBV5-1 and TRBJ2-1; D call uncertain. Deletions cut 1 base from V and 5 bases from J, with 7 bases between. The CDR3 is made up of 13 amino acids. Germline V CDR1 and CDR2: SGHRS, YFSETQ. The CDR3 DNA reads TGCGCCAGCAGCTTGCTGGGCCACAATGAGCAGTTCTTC. Its translation: CASSLLGHNEQFF.

The chain is built from TRBV5-1 and TRBJ2-1; 8 bases are shared with TRBD1. V was pared by 4 bases and J by 4 bases, with 7 bases of the junction left unmatched. This CDR3 region has 15 residues. Germline CDR1 is SGHRS and CDR2 is YFSETQ. CDR3: CASSPAGGHYNEQFF. DNA for the CDR3: TGCGCCAGCAGCCCGGCAGGGGGCCATTACAATGAGCAGTTCTTC.

The chain is built from TRBV18 and TRBJ1-1; 10 bases align to TRBD1. Germline loops: CDR1 KGHSH, CDR2 LQKENI. V shed 3 bases and J 4 bases; nucleotides not matched to a gene: 5. CDR3 length: 15 residues. The CDR3 is CASSPRQGAGTEAFF. DNA for the CDR3: TGTGCCAGCTCACCTCGACAGGGGGCGGGCACTGAAGCTTTCTTT.

To note about this clone: A read error may produce the germline difference seen at one junction end. The chain couples TRBV2 to TRBJ2-5; 13 bases line up with TRBD2. Looked up from germline, CDR1 is SNHLY and CDR2 is FYNNEI. The CDR3 is 14 amino acids. The CDR3 sequence: CARGTSGKGEAQYF. CDR3 nucleotides: TGTGCCAGGGGGACTAGCGGGAAAGGAGAGGCCCAGTACTTC. Variable domain in full (rest from reference TRBV2 and TRBJ2-5): EPEVTQTPSHQVTQMGQEVILRCVPISNHLYFYWYRQILGQKVEFLVSFYNNEISEKSEIFDDQFSVERPDGSNFTLKIRSTKLEDSAMYFCARGTSGKGEAQYFGPGTRLLVL.

The genes are TRBV2 and TRBJ2-5, with 10 bases lining up with TRBD2. Germline trimming cut 4 bases from V and 1 base from J; bases unmatched to any gene: 3. CDR3 length: 15 amino acids. CDR1 and CDR2 from the germline V gene are SNHLY and FYNNEI. Here the CDR3 DNA reads TGTGCCAGCAGTGGACTAGCGGGCAGCCAAGAGACCCAGTACTTC. As protein: CASSGLAGSQETQYF.

The rearrangement links TRBV5-6 to TRBJ1-2; D gene uncertain. CDR1 is SGHDT and CDR2 is YYEEEE in the germline V gene. The CDR3 loop spans 12 amino acids. V gave up 0 bases and J gave up 5 bases, with 5 bases separating them. For the CDR3, the DNA is TGTGCCAGCAGCTTGGCGGGTTATGGCTACACCTTC. This codes for CASSLAGYGYTF.

The genes are TRBV5-4 and TRBJ2-5; 8 bases are a match to TRBD2. Germline values: CDR1 SGHNT, CDR2 YYREEE (reference sequence). CDR3 length: 14 amino acids. V trimming: 3 bases; J trimming: 5 bases; junction bases outside the gene matches: 6. The CDR3 loop reads CASSSREGRETQYF. CDR3 sequence (DNA): TGTGCCAGCAGCTCACGGGAGGGCCGGGAGACCCAGTACTTC.

Remarks on this clone: Other DNA sequences in this specimen translate into the identical CDR3. The chain joins TRBV10-1 to TRBJ2-7; D is possibly TRBD2 (7 bases). There are 14 residues in the CDR3. Trimming removed 9 bases from V and 9 bases from J, with 24 bases in between. Germline CDR1 is WNHNN and CDR2 is SYGVQD (reference sequence). The DNA of the CDR3 is TGCGCCAGTAGTCCCTTAGGGGGGGGCGTAGTGCAGTACTTC. It is translated as CASSPLGGGVVQYF.

The chain joins TRBV10-2 to TRBJ2-3, with 8 bases aligning to TRBD1. The CDR3 totals 17 residues. CDR1 is WSHSY, CDR2 SAAADI, per germline. The V gene end was trimmed by 3 bases and the J gene end by 3 bases; junction bases not matched to a gene: 11. CDR3: CASSDPPGQEGTDTQYF. The CDR3 nucleotides are TGCGCCAGCAGTGACCCTCCGGGACAGGAGGGGACAGATACGCAGTATTTT.

This chain connects TRBV6-1 to TRBJ2-5; a possible D gene is TRBD1 (6 bases). Germline lookup yields CDR1 MNHNS and CDR2 SASEGT. The CDR3 covers 15 residues. Trimming pared 2 bases from V and 2 bases from J, leaving 12 bases between. The DNA of the CDR3 is TGTGCCAGCAGTGAAAATCGTGGACAGCAAGAGACCCAGTACTTC. It is translated as CASSENRGQQETQYF.